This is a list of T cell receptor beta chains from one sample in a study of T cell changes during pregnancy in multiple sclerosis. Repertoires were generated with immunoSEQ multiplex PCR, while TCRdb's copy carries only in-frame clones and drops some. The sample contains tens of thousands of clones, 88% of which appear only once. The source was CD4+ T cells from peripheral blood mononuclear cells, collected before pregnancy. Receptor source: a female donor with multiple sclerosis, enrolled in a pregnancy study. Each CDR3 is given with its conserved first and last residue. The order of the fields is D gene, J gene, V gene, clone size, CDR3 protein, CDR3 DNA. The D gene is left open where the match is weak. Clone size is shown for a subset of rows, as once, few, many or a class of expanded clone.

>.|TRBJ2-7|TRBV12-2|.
CASRLYPLGQGGSYEQYF
TGTGCAAGTCGCTTATACCCATTGGGGCAGGGGGGCTCCTACGAGCAGTACTTC
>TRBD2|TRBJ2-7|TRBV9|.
CASSVMSGTSYEQYF
TGTGCCAGCAGCGTAATGAGCGGGACCTCCTACGAGCAGTACTTC
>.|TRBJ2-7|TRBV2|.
CASSGEAGSYEQYF
TGTGCCAGCAGTGGTGAGGCGGGGTCCTACGAGCAGTACTTC
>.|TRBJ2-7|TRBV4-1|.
CASSQLDSSRDSTYF
TGCGCCAGCAGCCAACTCGATTCCTCACGGGACTCAACGTACTTC
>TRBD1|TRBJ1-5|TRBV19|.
CASSIGILDRGRKPNQPQHF
TGTGCCAGTAGTATTGGTATTTTGGACAGGGGGCGAAAGCCAAATCAGCCCCAGCATTTT
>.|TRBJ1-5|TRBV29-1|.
CSVARENQPQHF
TGCAGCGTTGCACGGGAAAATCAGCCCCAGCATTTT
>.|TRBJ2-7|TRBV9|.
CASSVRLDYEQYF
TGTGCCAGCAGCGTAAGGCTAGACTACGAGCAGTACTTC
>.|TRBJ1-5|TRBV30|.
CAWSVRGSNQPQHF
TGTGCCTGGAGTGTCAGGGGTAGCAATCAGCCCCAGCATTTT
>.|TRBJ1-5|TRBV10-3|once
CAIRGDTFYGNQPQHF
TGTGCCATCAGGGGGGACACCTTCTACGGCAATCAGCCCCAGCATTTT
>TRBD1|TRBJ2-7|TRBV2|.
CASGQGIQTYSYEQYF
TGTGCCAGTGGACAGGGAATACAAACCTACTCCTACGAGCAGTACTTC
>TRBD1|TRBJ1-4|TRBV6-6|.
CASSRPGQGNEKLFF
TGTGCCAGCAGCCGGCCGGGACAGGGGAATGAAAAACTGTTTTTT
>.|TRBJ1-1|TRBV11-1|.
CASSRQIGNTEAFF
TGTGCCAGCAGCCGACAGATAGGGAACACTGAAGCTTTCTTT
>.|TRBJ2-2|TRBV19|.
CASSTRYALPNTGELFF
TGTGCCAGTAGTACCCGGTATGCGCTTCCGAACACCGGGGAGCTGTTTTTT
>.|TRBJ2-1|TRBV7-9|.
CASSLASGREQFF
TGTGCCAGCAGCTTAGCGTCCGGCAGGGAGCAGTTCTTC
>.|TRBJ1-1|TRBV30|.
CAWSVSGDTEAFF
TGTGCCTGGAGTGTCTCGGGGGACACTGAAGCTTTCTTT
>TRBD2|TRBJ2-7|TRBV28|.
CASTSPGLAALSYYEQYF
TGTGCCAGCACTTCTCCGGGACTAGCGGCCCTCTCTTACTACGAGCAGTACTTC
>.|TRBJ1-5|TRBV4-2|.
CASSQDEGQGQPQHF
TGTGCCAGCAGCCAAGATGAGGGCCAGGGGCAGCCCCAGCATTTT
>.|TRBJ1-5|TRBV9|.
CASSVDTGYQPQHF
TGTGCCAGCAGCGTCGATACAGGGTATCAGCCCCAGCATTTT
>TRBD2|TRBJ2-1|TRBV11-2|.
CASSSNPGTSIWHEQFF
TGTGCCAGCAGCTCTAATCCCGGGACTAGCATTTGGCATGAGCAGTTCTTC
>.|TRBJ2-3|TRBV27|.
CASSSGTSTDTQYF
TGTGCCAGCAGTTCCGGGACTTCGACAGATACGCAGTATTTT
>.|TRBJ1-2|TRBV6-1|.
CASSEVFTGSGYTF
TGTGCCAGCAGTGAAGTTTTCACAGGGAGCGGCTACACCTTC
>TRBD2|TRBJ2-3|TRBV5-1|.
CASSLNPGLAGVDTQYF
TGCGCCAGCAGCTTGAATCCGGGACTAGCGGGAGTTGATACGCAGTATTTT
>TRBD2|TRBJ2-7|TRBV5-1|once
CASSLLAGVPFAYEQYF
TGCGCCAGCAGCTTGCTAGCGGGAGTTCCTTTCGCCTACGAGCAGTACTTC
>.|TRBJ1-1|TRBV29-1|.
CSVEEGGHGTEAFF
TGCAGCGTTGAAGAAGGAGGTCACGGCACTGAAGCTTTCTTT
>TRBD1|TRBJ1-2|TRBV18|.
CASSPSVRGQDYGYTF
TGTGCCAGCTCACCTTCTGTAAGGGGGCAAGACTATGGCTACACCTTC
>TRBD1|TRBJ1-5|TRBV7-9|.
CASSRIGTVQDQPQHF
TGTGCCAGCAGTCGTATTGGGACAGTTCAGGATCAGCCCCAGCATTTT
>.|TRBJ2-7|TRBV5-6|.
CASSFLREQYF
TGTGCCAGCAGCTTCCTCCGCGAGCAGTACTTC
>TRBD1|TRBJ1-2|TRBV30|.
CAWTDRGHGYTF
TGTGCCTGGACGGACAGGGGGCATGGCTACACCTTC
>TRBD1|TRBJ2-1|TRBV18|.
CASSPGTGSDNEQFF
TGTGCCAGCTCCCCGGGGACAGGGAGTGACAATGAGCAGTTCTTC
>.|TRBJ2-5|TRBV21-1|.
CASSKVCQGPETQYF
TGTGCCAGCAGCAAAGTCTGCCAGGGGCCGGAGACCCAGTACTTC
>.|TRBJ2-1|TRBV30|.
CAWSAQDTEQFF
TGTGCCTGGAGTGCCCAAGACACTGAGCAGTTCTTC
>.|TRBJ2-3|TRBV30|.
CAWSAGRVGQYF
TGTGCCTGGAGTGCCGGGAGAGTTGGGCAGTATTTT
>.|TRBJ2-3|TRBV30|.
CAWSVGAGMWTDTQYF
TGTGCCTGGAGTGTAGGCGCGGGAATGTGGACAGATACGCAGTATTTT
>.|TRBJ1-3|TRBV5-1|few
CASSSFSGNTIYF
TGCGCCAGCAGCTCGTTCTCTGGAAACACCATATATTTT
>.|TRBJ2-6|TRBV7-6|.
CASSLLAASSGANVLTF
TGTGCCAGCAGCTTATTGGCGGCGAGCTCTGGGGCCAACGTCCTGACTTTC
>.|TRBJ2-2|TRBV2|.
CASSLEGPNTGELFF
TGTGCCAGCAGTTTGGAGGGACCCAACACCGGGGAGCTGTTTTTT
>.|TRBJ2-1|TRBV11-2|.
CASSTGYGNEQFF
TGTGCCAGCTCGACGGGATATGGCAATGAGCAGTTCTTC
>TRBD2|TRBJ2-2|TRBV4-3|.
CASSQAGGNTGELFF
TGCGCCAGCAGCCAAGCGGGAGGGAACACCGGGGAGCTGTTTTTT
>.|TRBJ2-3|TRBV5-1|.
CASREERGSGDTQYF
TGCGCCAGCAGGGAAGAGAGGGGGAGTGGGGATACGCAGTATTTT
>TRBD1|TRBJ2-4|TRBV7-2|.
CASSLQGQAGNIQYF
TGTGCCAGCAGCTTGCAAGGACAGGCCGGAAACATTCAGTACTTC
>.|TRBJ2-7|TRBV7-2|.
CASSFRAGDTYEQYF
TGTGCCAGCAGCTTCAGGGCAGGGGATACCTACGAGCAGTACTTC
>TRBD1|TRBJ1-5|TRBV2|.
CASSAGRGFQPQHF
TGTGCCAGCAGTGCGGGCAGGGGGTTTCAGCCCCAGCATTTT
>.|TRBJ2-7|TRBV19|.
CASSLRNTETYEQYF
TGTGCCAGTAGCCTAAGGAATACAGAAACCTACGAGCAGTACTTC
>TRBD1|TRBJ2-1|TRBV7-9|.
CASSQQGAKTFF
TGTGCCAGCAGCCAACAGGGGGCGAAGACGTTCTTC
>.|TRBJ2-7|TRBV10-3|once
CAITPGDLAAYEQYF
TGTGCCATCACGCCAGGGGATCTAGCGGCCTACGAGCAGTACTTC
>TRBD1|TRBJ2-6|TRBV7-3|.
CASSFGQAPSGANVLTF
TGTGCCAGCAGCTTTGGACAGGCGCCCTCTGGGGCCAACGTCCTGACTTTC
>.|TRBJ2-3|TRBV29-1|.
CSVEPQVDTQYF
TGCAGCGTTGAACCGCAGGTGGATACGCAGTATTTT
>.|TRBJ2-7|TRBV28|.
CASREEGLSSYEQYF
TGTGCCAGCAGAGAAGAGGGACTGAGCTCCTACGAGCAGTACTTC
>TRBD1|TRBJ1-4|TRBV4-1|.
CASSLHDRVNEKLFF
TGCGCCAGCAGCCTTCACGACAGGGTCAATGAAAAACTGTTTTTT
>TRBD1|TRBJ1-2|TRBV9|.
CASSVGGQGHNYGYTF
TGTGCCAGCAGCGTAGGGGGACAGGGGCATAACTATGGCTACACCTTC
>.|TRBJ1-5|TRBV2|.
CASRDRTGNQPQHF
TGTGCCAGCAGAGACAGGACGGGCAATCAGCCCCAGCATTTT
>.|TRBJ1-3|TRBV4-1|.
CASSHYLRGAGNTIYF
TGCGCCAGCAGCCATTATTTAAGGGGTGCGGGAAACACCATATATTTT